Sequencing of this T cell receptor beta chain was carried out in a study of beta chain features in type 1 diabetes. Study-wide background: The examined sorted cells totaled around 100 million across samples.

Points on this clone: Antigen unknown.

Study-level results: Type 1 diabetes patients showed a moderate but significant shortening of TCRB CDR3s in all four CD4+ subsets. Sampled from patients, naive, central memory and Treg TCRB repertoires appeared more similar than those sampled from healthy donors.

CDR1 is SGHVS, CDR2 FQNEAQ, per germline. After removal of 6 bases from V and 4 bases from J, the junction contained 11 bases not matched to a gene. The CDR3 has 16 amino acids. Sorted CD4+ subsets: naive, central memory, regulatory, stem cell-like memory (CD45RO/CCR7/CD25/CD127/CD95/CD27 panel). cDNA synthesis used the whole RNA isolate, giving expressed TCRB sequences. Profiling relied on immunoSEQ multiplex PCR, and the TCRdb table lists in-frame clones only, not all of them. The repertoire holds a few hundred thousand clones, 9.6% seen once, with around 0.66% in the top ten. The specimen was central memory CD4+ T cells from blood. The TCR originated in a man between 25 and 39 years old with type 1 diabetes. The V call is TRBV7-8, the J call TRBJ1-1, with TRBD1 matching over 10 bases. CDR3 DNA sequence: TGTGCCAGCAGTCTCGGCCCGGGACAGGGGACCACTGAAGCTTTCTTT. Its protein is CASSLGPGQGTTEAFF.